Presented here are 9 T cell receptor beta chains from one specimen sequenced in a study of blood T cell repertoires in COVID-19 (dated by TCRdb to about 2020). Library prep was done by the immunoSEQ multiplex PCR assay. TCRdb holds this immuneACCESS table with in-frame rearrangements only. Some clones are missing; in checked studies, unresolved V genes explain under half, and the rest has no known cause. The sample records some 290,000 clones, roughly nine tenths of which are singletons. The top ten clonotypes cover more than 10% of the sample. The specimen sequenced was peripheral blood. These receptor sequences come from a young woman with COVID-19, enrolled during active disease.

CDR3 protein: CASLDRAYGYTF. CDR3 nucleotide sequence: TGTGCCAGCTTGGACAGGGCTTATGGCTACACCTTC. This chain uses TRBV6-5 with TRBJ1-2; 8 bases map to TRBD1. The CDR3 consists of 12 residues. CDR1 is MNHEY, CDR2 SVGAGI, per germline. V lost 8 bases, J lost 5 bases, and 4 bases stayed unmatched.

V is TRBV3-1 (or the pseudogene TRBV3-2) and J is TRBJ1-2; unclear D gene. V was cut by 4 bases and J by 0 bases, with 9 bases left in between. Germline CDR1 LGHDT, CDR2 YNNKEL (reference sequence). The CDR3 extends over 14 amino acids. The CDR3 nucleotides are TGTGCCAGCAGCCCGAGTCGATCTAACTATGGCTACACCTTC. Protein product: CASSPSRSNYGYTF.

This sequence joins TRBV9 and TRBJ2-3; 10 positions match TRBD2. Germline lookup yields CDR1 SGDLS and CDR2 YYNGEE. V was pared by 6 bases and J by 6 bases, with 16 bases of the junction left unmatched. The CDR3 is 17 residues long. The DNA of the CDR3 is TGTGCCAGCACCGGCACCGGATCTAGCGGGGGTTGGGATACGCAGTATTTT. Translated: CASTGTGSSGGWDTQYF.

The chain is built from TRBV29-1 and TRBJ2-7, with D perhaps TRBD1 (5 bases). CDR1 SQVTM and CDR2 ANQGSEA come from the germline V gene. Trimming took off 3 bases at V and 3 bases at J, with 12 bases between the two ends. The CDR3 covers 13 residues. The CDR3, as DNA: TGCAGCGTTGAGACAGCGAATAACTACGAGCAGTACTTC. Translated: CSVETANNYEQYF.

The rearrangement joins TRBV27 to TRBJ1-1; no reliable D call. Trimming took off 4 bases at V and 3 bases at J, with 12 bases between the two ends. Germline-derived CDR1 and CDR2 are MNHEY and SMNVEV (reference sequence). The CDR3 totals 14 residues. For the CDR3, the DNA is TGTGCCAGCAGTTCGAGAGACACCTACACTGAAGCTTTCTTT. Amino acid sequence: CASSSRDTYTEAFF.

The chain couples TRBV7-9 to TRBJ1-2; perhaps TRBD1 as D (6 bases). The CDR3 runs 12 residues. The germline V and J ends were trimmed by 8 bases and 6 bases, with 13 bases remaining between them. Germline assignment: CDR1 SEHNR and CDR2 FQNEAQ (reference sequence). CDR3 protein: CASRRGSDGYTF. In DNA form, the CDR3 reads TGTGCCAGCCGAAGGGGGAGCGATGGCTACACCTTC.

The J gene is TRBJ2-7, the V gene TRBV20-1; 8 bases are a match to TRBD2. The CDR3 has 11 amino acids. CDR1 DFQATT and CDR2 SNEGSKA come from the germline V gene (reference sequence). J was trimmed by 6 bases and V by 6 bases; bases with no gene match: 4. CDR3: CSAASGGEQYF. Written as DNA, the CDR3 is TGCAGTGCCGCCAGCGGGGGCGAGCAGTACTTC.

Turning to this clone: A read error may account for a junction end that differs from germline. The chain is built from TRBV4-2 and TRBJ1-2; TRBD1 is a possible D gene (5 bases). Germline V gene sequence: CDR1 LGHNA, CDR2 YNFKEQ. This CDR3 comprises 14 residues. CDR3 nucleotide sequence: TGTGCCTGCAGCACCCGGGGGGGGGACTATGGCTACACCTTC. Its protein product is CACSTRGGDYGYTF.

V usage is TRBV2 and J usage is TRBJ1-2, with 9 bases aligning to TRBD1. This CDR3 contains 16 residues. With 6 bases clipped from V and 1 base from J, the junction kept 9 bases outside the gene matches. CDR1 SNHLY and CDR2 FYNNEI come from the germline V gene. The DNA for the CDR3 is TGTGCCAGCAGCGAAAGGACAGGGGCTTATAACTATGGCTACACCTTC. Amino acid sequence: CASSERTGAYNYGYTF. The full variable domain, completed using reference TRBV2 and TRBJ1-2, is EPEVTQTPSHQVTQMGQEVILRCVPISNHLYFYWYRQILGQKVEFLVSFYNNEISEKSEIFDDQFSVERPDGSNFTLKIRSTKLEDSAMYFCASSERTGAYNYGYTFGSGTRLTVV.